This T cell receptor (beta chain) came from a study of identical twins. Study-level results: Beta out-of-frame sequences displayed a weaker excess of sharing between twins.

The CDR3 length is 12 residues. The germline CDR1 and CDR2 sequences are SGHRS and YFSETQ. V lost 2 bases and J lost 7, with 9 bases in between. In this sample, this clonotype turned up a few times. What it binds is not known. TCRdb re-derived calls from the 5' RACE reads in MiXCR, one entry per CDR3 protein. The sample gives some 900,000 distinct CDR3 sequences, approximately 13% of which show up once; around 1.5% is in the top ten. This sample was also put to use in a study of yellow fever vaccine responses in identical twins.

Sequenced material: PBMCs. The chain recombines TRBV5-1 with TRBJ1-1; D might be TRBD1 (6 bases). The sequence came from a woman aged 18-35 years in good health. The CDR3 is CASSFTGYEAFF. The CDR3 coding sequence is TGCGCCAGCAGCTTTACAGGGTATGAAGCTTTCTTT.